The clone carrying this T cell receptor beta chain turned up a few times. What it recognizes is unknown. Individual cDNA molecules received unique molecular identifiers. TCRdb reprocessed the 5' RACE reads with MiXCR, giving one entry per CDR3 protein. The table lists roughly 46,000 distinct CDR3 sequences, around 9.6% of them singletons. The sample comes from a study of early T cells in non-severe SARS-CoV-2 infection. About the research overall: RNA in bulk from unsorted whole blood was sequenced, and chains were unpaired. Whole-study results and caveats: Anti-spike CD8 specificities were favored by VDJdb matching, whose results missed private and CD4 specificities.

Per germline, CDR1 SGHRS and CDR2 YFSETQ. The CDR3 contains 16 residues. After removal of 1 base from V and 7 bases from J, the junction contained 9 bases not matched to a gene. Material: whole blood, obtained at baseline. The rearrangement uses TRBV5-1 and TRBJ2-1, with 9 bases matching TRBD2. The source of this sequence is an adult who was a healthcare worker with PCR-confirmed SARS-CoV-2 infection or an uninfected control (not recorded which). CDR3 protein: CASSLIAGEGLNEQFF. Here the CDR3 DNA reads TGCGCCAGCAGCTTGATAGCGGGAGAGGGTCTTAATGAGCAGTTCTTC.